These 18 T cell receptor beta chains share one sample of origin, sequenced in a study of persistence of HIV-infected CD4 T cells. Cells were stimulated with CMV-infected fibroblast lysates at about 9.4 ug/mL. Memory cells lacking CD40L and CD69 with high CD45RO were sorted. The libraries were made with immunoSEQ version 4 in survey mode. Repertoires were generated with immunoSEQ multiplex PCR, while TCRdb's copy carries only in-frame clones and drops some. The table records more than 30,000 clones, roughly 80% of them present only once. The antigens of these receptors remain unknown. Sequencing used CD4+ T cells sorted from PBMCs after roughly 17-hour stimulation, obtained from a patient who received antiretroviral therapy. These TCRs come from an adult man with HIV who was CMV-seropositive.

The chain couples TRBV14 to TRBJ1-2; D is uncertain. The V gene lost 1 base and the J gene lost 0 bases, with 9 bases spanning the gap. CDR3 length: 15 residues. The germline V gene has CDR1 SGHDN and CDR2 FVKESK. Written as DNA, the CDR3 is TGTGCCAGCAGCCAAGCGGGCAGTTCTAACTATGGCTACACCTTC. Translating it yields CASSQAGSSNYGYTF.

The gene calls are TRBV6-2 or TRBV6-3 and TRBJ1-2, with no clear D. V lost 6 bases and J lost 4, with 18 bases in between. Germline CDR1 and CDR2: MNHEY and SVGEGT. This CDR3 region has 15 residues. Written as DNA, the CDR3 is TGTGCCAGCAGCCCCGACGGCGGGTCGATCTATGGCTACACCTTC. This gives the protein CASSPDGGSIYGYTF.

The gene calls are TRBV19 and TRBJ2-2; no reliable D call. The germline gives CDR1 LNHDA, CDR2 SQIVND (reference sequence). The CDR3 covers 17 residues. The V end was cut by 2 bases, the J end by 5 bases, with 18 bases between. CDR3 nucleotides: TGTGCCAGTAGTATACCCCTCGGGTATCGAAGAACCGGGGAGCTGTTTTTT. Translating it yields CASSIPLGYRRTGELFF.

The chain joins TRBV2 to TRBJ1-1, with D possibly matching TRBD1 (5 bases). Germline lookup yields CDR1 SNHLY and CDR2 FYNNEI. The CDR3 contains 15 residues. Trimming removed 5 bases at V and 2 bases at J, with 15 bases between. The CDR3 region has the DNA TGTGCCAGCAGTACGTCAGGGCGGGGTAACACTGAAGCTTTCTTT. Its protein product is CASSTSGRGNTEAFF.

This chain connects TRBV28 to TRBJ2-5; TRBD2 might be the D (6 bases). This CDR3 contains 15 residues. Germline V gives CDR1 MDHEN, CDR2 SYDVKM. V was trimmed by 4 bases and J by 3 bases, leaving 15 bases between them. The CDR3 DNA follows: TGTGCCAGCAGTTCTATCGAGGCGGGAAAAGAGACCCAGTACTTC. It translates to CASSSIEAGKETQYF.

The rearrangement uses TRBV27 and TRBJ2-1; D is possibly TRBD1 (6 bases). This CDR3 spans 17 amino acids. Germline-derived CDR1 and CDR2 are MNHEY and SMNVEV (reference sequence). The V end was cut by 2 bases, the J end by 7 bases, with 21 bases between. CDR3 sequence (DNA): TGTGCCAGCAGTTTAGAATCAGGGGCTACCCCTGGTAATGAGCAGTTCTTC. It codes for CASSLESGATPGNEQFF.

This clone has a handful of counts. The gene calls are TRBV6-1 and TRBJ1-5; no firm D call. Germline-derived CDR1 and CDR2 are MNHNS and SASEGT. CDR3 length: 12 residues. The germline V and J ends were trimmed by 2 bases and 6 bases, with 5 bases remaining between them. The CDR3 coding sequence is TGTGCCAGCAGTGAACGTAGTCAGCCCCAGCATTTT. It yields the protein CASSERSQPQHF.

The chain recombines TRBV5-4 with TRBJ2-5; D possibly corresponds to TRBD1 (5 bases). CDR1 and CDR2 (germline): SGHNT, YYREEE (reference sequence). The CDR3 contains 13 residues. V lost 5 bases to trimming and J lost 2 bases, with 10 bases between them. The CDR3, as DNA: TGTGCCAGCAGAACGCAGGGACAAGAGACCCAGTACTTC. Its protein is CASRTQGQETQYF.

V usage is TRBV11-2 and J usage is TRBJ2-4; tentatively, D is TRBD1 or TRBD2 (6 bases each). CDR1 SGHAT and CDR2 FQNNGV come from the germline V gene. The CDR3 has 16 residues. V was pared by 3 bases and J by 1 base, with 13 bases between. DNA for the CDR3: TGTGCCAGCAGCTTGGGGGGCGGATGGGCCAAAAACATTCAGTACTTC. This translates into CASSLGGGWAKNIQYF.

This rearrangement joins TRBV24-1 to TRBJ1-5; D is perhaps TRBD1 (6 bases). This CDR3 comprises 15 residues. V shed 3 bases and J shed 2 bases, with 10 bases lying between them. From germline, CDR1 is KGHDR and CDR2 SFDVKD. The CDR3 region is CATSDVQGGNQPQHF. The CDR3 DNA follows: TGTGCCACCAGTGATGTACAGGGCGGCAATCAGCCCCAGCATTTT.

This clone showed up just a few times. The CDR3 here is CASSQDTAFYEQYF. The CDR3 bases are TGCGCCAGCAGCCAAGACACAGCTTTCTACGAGCAGTACTTC. The chain has TRBV4-1 and TRBJ2-7, with no clear D. Deletions cut 0 bases from V and 3 bases from J, with 9 bases between. The germline CDR1 and CDR2 sequences are MGHRA and YSYEKL. CDR3 size: 14 residues.

The gene calls are TRBV20-1 and TRBJ1-1; 10 bases map to TRBD1. V lost 3 bases to trimming and J lost 6 bases; unmatched junction nucleotides: 13. CDR1 is DFQATT, CDR2 SNEGSKA, per germline (reference sequence). This CDR3 comprises 16 residues. The CDR3 here is CSASPGTGQGIAEAFF. CDR3 nucleotides: TGCAGTGCTAGTCCGGGTACGGGACAGGGGATCGCTGAAGCTTTCTTT.

The chain couples TRBV5-1 to TRBJ2-1; possible D gene TRBD1, 6 bases. Trimming cost V 5 bases and J 9 bases, with 21 bases left between them. Germline lookup yields CDR1 SGHRS and CDR2 YFSETQ. There are 15 residues in the CDR3. The CDR3 spells CASRPLPLQGGEQFF. CDR3 coding DNA: TGCGCCAGCAGACCCCTCCCCCTACAGGGCGGTGAGCAGTTCTTC.

V usage is TRBV5-8 and J usage is TRBJ1-6; TRBD1 might be the D (5 bases). The germline V gene has CDR1 SGHTS and CDR2 YDEGEE. CDR3 length: 14 amino acids. The V and J ends lost 4 bases and 6 bases respectively, with 11 bases between them. In DNA form, the CDR3 reads TGTGCCAGCAGCAGACAGTCACTTAATTCACCCCTCCACTTT. Translation: CASSRQSLNSPLHF.

The chain uses TRBV6-5 and TRBJ1-5; TRBD1 agrees at 8 bases. CDR1 is MNHEY, CDR2 SVGAGI, per germline. The CDR3 loop spans 14 amino acids. The ends lost 6 bases at V and 7 bases at J; junction bases unmatched: 8. The CDR3 region has the DNA TGTGCCAGCAGACCCGACAGGGGAGGCCAGCCCCAGCATTTT. This encodes CASRPDRGGQPQHF.

This sequence joins TRBV6-6 and TRBJ2-4, with 14 bases matching TRBD2. V shed 5 bases and J 15 bases; nucleotides not matched to a gene: 9. The CDR3 totals 14 residues. CDR1 and CDR2 from the germline V gene are MNHNY and SVGAGI (reference sequence). Here the CDR3 DNA reads TGTGCCAGCAGTCCCAGGACTAGCGGGGGGAGAGGGTACTTC. Protein sequence: CASSPRTSGGRGYF.

Concerning this clone itself: Germline and junction disagree at one end, which may indicate a read error. V is TRBV7-9 and J is TRBJ2-7, with TRBD1 identical over 7 bases. Germline-derived CDR1 and CDR2 are SEHNR and FQNEAQ (reference sequence). The CDR3 is 14 residues long. For the CDR3, the DNA is TGTGCCAGCAGCTATCAGACCTCCATGGGACAGCAAAACTTC. Translation: CASSYQTSMGQQNF.

The chain recombines TRBV6-5 with TRBJ2-3, with TRBD1 matching over 11 bases. V lost 5 bases and J lost 3; bases outside the gene matches: 4. Germline V gene data show CDR1 as MNHEY and CDR2 as SVGAGI. The CDR3 contains 15 residues. This chain's CDR3 is CASSLGTGGTDTQYF. DNA of the CDR3: TGTGCCAGCAGTCTCGGGACAGGGGGTACAGATACGCAGTATTTT.